Listed below are T cell receptor beta chains from one sample, sequenced in a study of CD8+ T cells in alopecia areata. Sequencing used immunoSEQ multiplex PCR; TCRdb keeps in-frame clones, though not all of them. The sample consists of roughly 250,000 clones, about 60% of them appearing once. This specimen was CD4+ T cells sorted from blood, taken around week 54, from a patient treated with tofacitinib. The source of these receptors is a human donor with alopecia areata. CDR3s include the opening cysteine and the closing phenylalanine or tryptophan. A D gene is named only where the DNA matches it firmly. Not every row has a clone size; where given, it reads once, few, many or a size class.

D,V,J,size,DNA,CDR3
.,TRBV6-6,TRBJ2-5,.,TGTGCCAGCATCAGCCCGGGGCCCGGCGGCGAGACCCAGTACTTC,CASISPGPGGETQYF
.,TRBV18,TRBJ2-2,.,TGTGCCAGCTCACCAGCTAGGAACACCGGGGAGCTGTTTTTT,CASSPARNTGELFF
.,TRBV18,TRBJ2-3,few,TGTGCCAGCTCACCCCTTCCTCTAGATACGCAGTATTTT,CASSPLPLDTQYF
.,TRBV25-1,TRBJ1-1,.,TGTGCCAGCATCGAGGGGTCCGAAGCTTTCTTT,CASIEGSEAFF
.,TRBV7-2,TRBJ2-3,few,TGTGCCAGCAGCCAGCTGGGATATGGGACAGATACGCAGTATTTT,CASSQLGYGTDTQYF
.,TRBV30,TRBJ2-2,.,TGTGCCTGGAGCTTTCTTGGTGTCGGTTTCGGGGAGCTGTTTTTT,CAWSFLGVGFGELFF
.,TRBV7-2,TRBJ2-7,.,TGTGCCAGCAGCCCCATGCTAGCGAGGAGCTCCTACGAGCAGTACTTC,CASSPMLARSSYEQYF
TRBD1,TRBV4-2,TRBJ2-7,.,TGTGCCAGCAGCCAAGGTGGTCGTGGGACAGGGGCCCTCCAGATCGGGCAGTACTTC,CASSQGGRGTGALQIGQYF
TRBD1,TRBV7-8,TRBJ1-6,.,TGTGCCAGCAGTTTGGAGACAGGGGGTAATTCACCCCTCCACTTT,CASSLETGGNSPLHF
.,TRBV9,TRBJ1-1,.,TGTGCCAGCAGCGCCCTTTTGTGGGGGTACGACACTGAAGCTTTCTTT,CASSALLWGYDTEAFF
.,TRBV5-4,TRBJ2-5,few,TGTGCCAGCAGCTTGGGACAGCAAGAGACCCAGTACTTC,CASSLGQQETQYF
.,TRBV29-1,TRBJ2-7,few,TGCAGCGTCCTCAGGGGTCGCCTCGACGAGCAGTACTTC,CSVLRGRLDEQYF
.,TRBV18,TRBJ1-4,few,TGTGCCAGCTCACTTGGGTCTCTAGAAAATGAAAAACTGTTTTTT,CASSLGSLENEKLFF
.,TRBV2,TRBJ1-2,.,TGTGCCAGCAGTGAAGCGCCCGGTGGCTACACCTTC,CASSEAPGGYTF
.,TRBV5-1,TRBJ2-3,.,TGCGCCAGCAGCCTACGGACTAGCACAGATACGCAGTATTTT,CASSLRTSTDTQYF
TRBD1,TRBV30,TRBJ1-2,once,TGTGCCTGGAGTTCTCCGGGGACAGGGACTTCTCTATATGGCTACACCTTC,CAWSSPGTGTSLYGYTF
TRBD1,TRBV27,TRBJ2-7,few,TGTGCCAGCAGCCTTATTCCGGGACAGGGGTTACACGAGCAGTACTTC,CASSLIPGQGLHEQYF
.,TRBV29-1,TRBJ1-1,.,TGCAGTTTTACCTGGAGGAACACTGAAGCCTTCTTT,CSFTWRNTEAFF
.,TRBV27,TRBJ2-3,.,TGTGCCAGCAGTTTATGGGGGACAAATACGCAGTATTTT,CASSLWGTNTQYF
.,TRBV7-8,TRBJ2-5,.,TGTGCCAGCAGCCCACTGGGGGGCGGAGGGGAGACCCAGTACTTC,CASSPLGGGGETQYF
.,TRBV27,TRBJ2-1,.,TGTGCCAGCAGTTTTTCATCCGGGGCGCAAAATGAGCAGTTCTTC,CASSFSSGAQNEQFF
TRBD1,TRBV25-1,TRBJ2-7,.,TGTGCCAGCAGGGCCCCAACAGGGGAACTAGGAGAGCAGTACTTC,CASRAPTGELGEQYF
.,TRBV30,TRBJ1-5,.,TGTGCCTGGAGTCAAGTCCCCAATCAGCCCCAGCATTTT,CAWSQVPNQPQHF
TRBD2,TRBV10-3,TRBJ2-1,.,TGTGCCACCCGACCCCTAGCGGATCCTTACAATGAGCAGTTCTTC,CATRPLADPYNEQFF
.,TRBV5-5,TRBJ2-2,few,TGTGCCAGCACGCTTGTTAACACCGGGGAGCTGTTTTTT,CASTLVNTGELFF
.,TRBV5-1,TRBJ2-7,.,TGCGCCAGCACTGAGGGGTACGAGCAGTACTTC,CASTEGYEQYF
.,TRBV5-1,TRBJ1-5,.,TGCGCCAGCAGTGAACAGGGAGCCGATCAGCCCCAGCATTTT,CASSEQGADQPQHF
.,TRBV5-1,TRBJ2-5,.,TGCGCCAGCAGCTTGGTCAGGCAATCCGGGGCCCAGTACTTC,CASSLVRQSGAQYF
.,TRBV2,TRBJ1-2,.,TGTGCCAGCACCCTACTGGGCCGAGGCTACACCTTC,CASTLLGRGYTF
.,TRBV29-1,TRBJ2-1,.,TGCAGCGTTGATCCTGGGATTCACAATGAGCAGTTCTTC,CSVDPGIHNEQFF
.,TRBV4-3,TRBJ2-3,.,TGCGCCAGCAGCTCGAGAGGGGTAACAGATACGCAGTATTTT,CASSSRGVTDTQYF
.,TRBV29-1,TRBJ2-2,few,TGCAGCGTTGGTGAGACCGGGGAGCTGTTTTTT,CSVGETGELFF
.,TRBV29-1,TRBJ1-1,few,TGCAGCGTTGTCGTAGGGATGAACACTGAAGCTTTCTTT,CSVVVGMNTEAFF
TRBD1,TRBV30,TRBJ1-6,.,TGTGCCTTAACGGGACAGTATAATTCACCCCTCCACTTT,CALTGQYNSPLHF
.,TRBV5-1,TRBJ2-5,few,TGCGCCAGCAGCTTTAAAGAGACCCAGTACTTC,CASSFKETQYF
TRBD1,TRBV30,TRBJ1-6,.,TGTGCCGGGACAGGGATTAACAATTCACCCCTCCACTTT,CAGTGINNSPLHF
.,TRBV20-1,TRBJ1-1,.,TGCAGTGCCCCGACAGCTGTGGCTTTCTTT,CSAPTAVAFF
TRBD2,TRBV30,TRBJ2-1,.,TGTGCCTGGAGAGCGGGGGCCGCCGTGAAGCAGTTCTTC,CAWRAGAAVKQFF
TRBD1,TRBV6-1,TRBJ2-4,few,TGTGCCAGCAGTGACAGAGGGGGCGTACAGTACTTC,CASSDRGGVQYF
.,TRBV4-3,TRBJ2-4,.,TGCGCCAGCAGCCAAGGTCTTCGGGGATCCAAAAACATTCAGTACTTC,CASSQGLRGSKNIQYF
.,TRBV20-1,TRBJ1-1,once,TGCAGTGCTAGAGAGGATGGTGAAGCTTTCTTT,CSAREDGEAFF